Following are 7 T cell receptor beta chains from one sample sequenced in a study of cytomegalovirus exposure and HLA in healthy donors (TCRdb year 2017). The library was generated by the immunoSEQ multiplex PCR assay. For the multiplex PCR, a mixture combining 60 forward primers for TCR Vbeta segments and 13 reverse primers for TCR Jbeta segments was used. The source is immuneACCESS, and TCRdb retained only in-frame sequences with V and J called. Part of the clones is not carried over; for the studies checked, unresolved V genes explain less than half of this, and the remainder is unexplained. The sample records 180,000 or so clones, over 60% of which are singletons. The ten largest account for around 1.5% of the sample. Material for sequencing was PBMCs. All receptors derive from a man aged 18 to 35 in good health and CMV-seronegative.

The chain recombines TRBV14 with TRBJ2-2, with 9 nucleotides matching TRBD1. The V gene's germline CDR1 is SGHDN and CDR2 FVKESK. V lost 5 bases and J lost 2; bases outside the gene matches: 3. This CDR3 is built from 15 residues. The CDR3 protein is CASSSTGGNTGELFF. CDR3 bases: TGTGCCAGCAGCTCTACAGGGGGCAACACCGGGGAGCTGTTTTTT.

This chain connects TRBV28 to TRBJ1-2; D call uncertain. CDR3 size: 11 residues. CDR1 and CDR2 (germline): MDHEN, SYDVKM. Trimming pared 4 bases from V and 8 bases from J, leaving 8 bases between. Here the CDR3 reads CASSYDGGYTF. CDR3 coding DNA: TGTGCCAGCAGTTATGACGGGGGCTACACCTTC.

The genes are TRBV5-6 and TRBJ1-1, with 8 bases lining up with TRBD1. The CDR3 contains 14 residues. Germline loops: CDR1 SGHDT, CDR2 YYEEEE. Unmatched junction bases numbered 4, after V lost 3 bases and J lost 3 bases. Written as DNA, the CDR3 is TGTGCCAGCAGCTATGGACAGGGTGACACTGAAGCTTTCTTT. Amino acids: CASSYGQGDTEAFF.

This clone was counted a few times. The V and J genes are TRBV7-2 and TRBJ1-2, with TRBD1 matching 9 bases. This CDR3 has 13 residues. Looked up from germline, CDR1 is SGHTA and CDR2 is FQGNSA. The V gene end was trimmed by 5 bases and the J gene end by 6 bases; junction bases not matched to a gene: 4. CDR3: CASSPGQGNGYTF. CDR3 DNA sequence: TGTGCCAGCAGCCCTGGACAGGGGAATGGCTACACCTTC.

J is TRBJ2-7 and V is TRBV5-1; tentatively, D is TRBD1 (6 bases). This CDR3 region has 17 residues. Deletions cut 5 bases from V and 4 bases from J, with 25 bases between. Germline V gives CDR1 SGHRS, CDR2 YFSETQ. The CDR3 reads CASSRPQGIPRAYEQYF. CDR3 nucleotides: TGCGCCAGCAGTCGACCCCAGGGGATTCCCCGAGCGTACGAGCAGTACTTC.

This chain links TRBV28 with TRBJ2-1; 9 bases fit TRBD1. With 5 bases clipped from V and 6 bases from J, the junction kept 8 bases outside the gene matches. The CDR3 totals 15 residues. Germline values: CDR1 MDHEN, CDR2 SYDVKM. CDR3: CASSPVGTGINEQFF. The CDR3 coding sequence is TGTGCCAGCAGTCCTGTAGGGACAGGGATCAATGAGCAGTTCTTC.

The CDR3 region has the DNA TGTGCCAGCAGTGCCGGGAACACTGAAGCTTTCTTT. As protein: CASSAGNTEAFF. This rearrangement joins TRBV2 to TRBJ1-1; D not certain. The V gene lost 4 bases and the J gene lost 1 base, with 4 bases spanning the gap. Germline lookup yields CDR1 SNHLY and CDR2 FYNNEI. CDR3 size: 12 residues.